This TCR beta chain was profiled in a study of blood T cell repertoires in COVID-19. Study information: COVID-19 samples from acute and convalescent phases originated in the United States, Italy and Spain. From T cells, B-cell-depleted T cells, or PBMCs came the material, which was cDNA or gDNA.

Profiling relied on immunoSEQ multiplex PCR, and the TCRdb table lists in-frame clones only, not all of them. The data hold about 90,000 clones, with 80% to 85% observed a single time. J was trimmed by 5 bases and V by 5 bases; bases with no gene match: 8. Germline CDR1 and CDR2: MNHNY and SVGAGI (reference sequence). The CDR3 contains 14 residues. The sequence derives from a man between 60 and 70 years old with acute or convalescent COVID-19. The chain carries TRBV6-6 and TRBJ1-1; 7 positions match TRBD1. The sample comprised peripheral blood. CDR3 region: CASSHPTGRTEAFF. The CDR3, as DNA: TGTGCCAGCAGTCACCCGACAGGGAGGACTGAAGCTTTCTTT.